This T cell receptor (beta chain) is drawn from a study of OX40 agonist ivuxolimab in advanced cancers. With 11 bases clipped from V and 4 bases from J, the junction kept 11 bases outside the gene matches. The CDR3 runs to 14 residues. Germline V CDR1 and CDR2: LNHNV, YYDKDF (reference sequence). This clone is a singleton in its sample. Assay used: immunoSEQ multiplex PCR; TCRdb lists only in-frame clones, some missing. The data show roughly 80,000 clones, around four fifths seen once. The rearrangement joins TRBV15 to TRBJ1-3; the match to TRBD1 covers 7 bases. The sequence came from an adult with an advanced solid tumor such as melanoma, head and neck, liver or kidney cancer. Sequenced here: CD4+ or CD8+ T cells sorted from blood, sampled in a trial of the OX40 agonist ivuxolimab. In nucleotides, the CDR3 is TGTGCCTCTCAGGGGGACATCGTAGGAAACACCATATATTTT. It codes for CASQGDIVGNTIYF.